One TCR beta chain is described in this entry. There is no known antigen for this receptor. Per-nucleotide qualities are absent, and no much larger clonotype sits a single base away. The sample comes from a study of shared clonotypes between healthy human individuals (dated by TCRdb to the early 2020s). With regard to the full study: The cohort included three men and a couple of women between 18 and 49 years of age. To estimate repertoire size and how much clonotype sharing occurs between individuals, the study deeply sequenced the blood TCR repertoires of 5 or 6 healthy adults. To increase sequencing depth and limit assay-specific biases, TCR repertoire library preparation and sequencing were carried out by different laboratories using diverse techniques. Between about 0.8 and 9 billion PBMCs per donor were obtained by leukapheresis.

Using the deep immunoSEQ assay, multiplex PCR amplified TCR CDR3 regions from genomic DNA. Extracted genomic DNA from each cell subset was spread evenly across all wells of several immunoSEQ 96-well plates, with each plate serving as a replicate. For unsorted PBMC, roughly 330 ng genomic DNA, equal to 30,000 or so T cell genomes, was loaded into each replicate PCR. Genomic DNA from unsorted PBMC was sequenced over ten immunoSEQ deep assay plates. The purified libraries were quantified using a Qubit 3.0 fluorometer, sized with a Bioanalyzer 2100, and then quantified again using the KAPA Library Quantification kit. A separate single-read 150-cycle Illumina NextSeq 550 flow cell was used to sequence each immunoSEQ 96-well plate. From the authors' description of their analysis: The immunoSEQ output contained only junctional sequences without quality scores, so filtering could not match that applied to full-length reads. Sequences were annotated with PyIR, a Python wrapper for IgBLAST v1.9, and V/J genes and CDR3 were assigned using IMGT germline references. Reads were filtered out if the reads had weak V/J assignments (E-value above 1e-6), no CDR3, stop codons, out-of-frame junctions, or ambiguous translated residues. V3J clonotypes were defined as sequences sharing an identical inferred V gene, J gene, and CDR3 amino acid sequence. Percentage overlap between repertoires was computed as shared unique clonotypes divided by the size of the smaller repertoire. Repertoire richness was assessed with RTK rarefaction, the Chao1 estimator, and Recon v2.1 estimates of unobserved clonotypes. TCRdb obtained this table from immuneACCESS and retained in-frame rearrangements with V and J assigned. These tables miss some clones; where compared with another copy, unresolved V genes account for less than half of the shortfall, and the remainder is unexplained. The V and J calls and clone size come from that table; D and trimming were worked out from the DNA. The sample table shows more than 400,000 clones, and 81% are seen once. 10% to 15% of the sample is in the top ten clones.

As encoded in the germline V gene (reference sequence), CDR1 is MNHEY while CDR2 is SMNVEV. The CDR3 goes from the cysteine to the phenylalanine over 14 residues. Only the CDR3 region is kept as DNA, spanning 42 bases read in frame from base 1. V and J are truncated by 5 bases and 7 bases respectively, leaving an intervening sequence of 18 bases. Here is what the overall study found, with its caveats: Only blood was sampled, and tissue TCR repertoires likely differ from those in blood. Pairwise subsampling led to the expectation that sequencing depth would affect the degree of clonotype sharing among donors. Because the study included only a small number of donors, the genetic and exposure-history diversity represented was limited.

The donors were healthy, HIV-negative adults who had no recently reported acute infections or vaccinations. Every donor was a Caucasian adult living in Nashville, Tennessee, USA. For unsorted samples, around 90 million PBMCs were counted, and genomic DNA was extracted using the QIAamp DNA Blood Mini kit. Blood was obtained by leukapheresis, after which PBMCs were separated by Ficoll-Histopaque density gradient centrifugation and cryopreserved in liquid nitrogen vapor phase. The sequence is built from TRBV27 and TRBJ2-7; the D element could tentatively be TRBD1 or TRBD2, as 5 bases agree for each. The TCR sequence derives from a woman in her 40s in good health. Some clones in this sample may be carry-over from other donors' samples. Specimen: PBMCs. The CDR3 protein: CASSPGTGLGEQYF. The DNA sequence follows: TGTGCCAGCAGTCCAGGGACGGGGTTAGGGGAGCAGTACTTC.